Detailed here is one T cell receptor (beta chain). This entry belongs to a study of blood T cell repertoires in COVID-19. The V gene end was trimmed by 3 bases and the J gene end by 1 base; junction bases not matched to a gene: 7. Germline loops: CDR1 MDHEN, CDR2 SYDVKM. The CDR3 runs to 18 residues. The data were produced by immunoSEQ multiplex PCR, yet TCRdb's version contains in-frame clones alone and is incomplete. The sample has about 160,000 clones, more than 75% seen once; the top ten hold more than 2%. Sequenced material: peripheral blood. J is TRBJ1-5 and V is TRBV28; 12 bases match TRBD1. The clonotype comes from a man between 18 and 35 years old with acute or convalescent COVID-19. CDR3 in amino acids: CASSFGTGGLWSNQPQHF. The DNA of the CDR3 is TGTGCCAGCAGTTTTGGGACAGGGGGCCTATGGAGCAATCAGCCCCAGCATTTT.